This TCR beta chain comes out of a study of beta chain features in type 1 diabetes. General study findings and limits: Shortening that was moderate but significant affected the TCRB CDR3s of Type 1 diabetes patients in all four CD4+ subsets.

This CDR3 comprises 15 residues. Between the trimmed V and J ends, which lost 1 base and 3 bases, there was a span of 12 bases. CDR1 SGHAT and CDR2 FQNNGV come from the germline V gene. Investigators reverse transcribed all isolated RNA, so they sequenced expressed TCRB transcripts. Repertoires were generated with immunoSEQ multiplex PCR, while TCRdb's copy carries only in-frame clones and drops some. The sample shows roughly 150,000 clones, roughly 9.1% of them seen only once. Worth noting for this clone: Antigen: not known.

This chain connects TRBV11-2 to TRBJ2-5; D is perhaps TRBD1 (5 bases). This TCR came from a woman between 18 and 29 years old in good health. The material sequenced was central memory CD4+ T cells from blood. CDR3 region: CASSLGGDRKETQYF. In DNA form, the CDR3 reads TGTGCCAGCAGCTTAGGGGGTGACAGAAAAGAGACCCAGTACTTC.